This section outlines one TCR beta chain sequence together with its context. The antigen is not known. As defined, naive CD8 cells were CD45RO-negative and positively selected for CCR7, with terminally differentiated effector memory CD45RA+ cells excluded. Every donor, a Caucasian adult, lived in Nashville, Tennessee. The sample belongs to a study of shared clonotypes between healthy human individuals. On the study more broadly: CD4 naive and memory got three plates each, CD8 naive two, CD8 memory one.

Findings and limits, study-wide: Clonotype sharing among donors was expected to depend on sequencing depth.

Trimming cost V 3 bases and J 3 bases, with 21 bases left between them. Germline V gene data show CDR1 as SNHLY and CDR2 as FYNNEI. The CDR3 runs 17 residues. Only in-frame clones appear in the TCRdb table, and some are missing; sequencing was by immunoSEQ multiplex PCR. The repertoire holds around 640,000 clones, roughly 96% seen once, with 0.095% to 0.13% in the top ten. Sequences were obtained from naive CD8+ T cells sorted from blood. This clonotype was sampled from a woman under 40 in good health. This chain links TRBV2 with TRBJ2-7; D possibly corresponds to TRBD2 (6 bases). CDR3 residues: CASSEGFGLQPLYEQYF. CDR3 nucleotide sequence: TGTGCCAGCAGTGAGGGTTTCGGACTACAACCTCTCTACGAGCAGTACTTC.